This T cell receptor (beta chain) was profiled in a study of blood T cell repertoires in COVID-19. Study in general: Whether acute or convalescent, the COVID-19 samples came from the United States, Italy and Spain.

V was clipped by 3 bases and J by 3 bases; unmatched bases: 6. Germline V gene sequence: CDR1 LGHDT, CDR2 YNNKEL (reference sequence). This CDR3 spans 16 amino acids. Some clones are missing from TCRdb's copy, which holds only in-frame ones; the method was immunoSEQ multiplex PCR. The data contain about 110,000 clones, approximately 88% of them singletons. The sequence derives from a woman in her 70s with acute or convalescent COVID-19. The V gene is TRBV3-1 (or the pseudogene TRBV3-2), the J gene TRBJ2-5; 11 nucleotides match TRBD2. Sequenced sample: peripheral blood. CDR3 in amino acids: CASSHQVTSGEETQYF. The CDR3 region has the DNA TGTGCCAGCAGCCACCAGGTGACTAGCGGGGAAGAGACCCAGTACTTC.